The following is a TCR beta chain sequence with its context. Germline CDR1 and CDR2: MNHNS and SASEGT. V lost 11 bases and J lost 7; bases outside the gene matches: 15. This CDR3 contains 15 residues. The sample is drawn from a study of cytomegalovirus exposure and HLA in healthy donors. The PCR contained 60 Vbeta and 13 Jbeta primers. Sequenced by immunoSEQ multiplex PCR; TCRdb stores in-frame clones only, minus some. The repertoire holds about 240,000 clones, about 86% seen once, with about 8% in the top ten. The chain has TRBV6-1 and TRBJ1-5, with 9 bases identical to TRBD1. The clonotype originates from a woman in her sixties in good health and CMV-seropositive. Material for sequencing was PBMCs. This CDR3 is CAGSSGTGNSQPQHF. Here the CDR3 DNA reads TGTGCCGGGTCTTCCGGGACAGGGAATTCACAGCCCCAGCATTTT.